This T cell receptor beta chain originates from a study of beta chain features in type 1 diabetes. Study-level information: Healthy donors and patients had similar age, gender and cell yields. Overall study findings and caveats: Shortening of TCRB CDR3s, moderate but significant, appeared in all four CD4+ subsets of Type 1 diabetes patients.

Germline CDR1 SEHNR, CDR2 FQNEAQ (reference sequence). Losses at the gene ends were 5 bases for V and 3 bases for J; bases not matched to a gene: 6. The CDR3 has 14 amino acids. The sequenced template was cDNA made from the entire isolated RNA. Some 3.3 million reads per sample on average were obtained from naive, central memory and regulatory T cell samples. Repertoires were generated with immunoSEQ multiplex PCR, while TCRdb's copy carries only in-frame clones and drops some. This sample has about 290,000 clones, with under 8.5% found just once. This clone was seen only a few times. Its antigen remains unidentified.

V is TRBV7-9 and J is TRBJ1-2; 7 bases line up with TRBD1. Sequences were obtained from central memory CD4+ T cells from blood. The clonotype comes from a woman aged 18 to 35 in good health. CDR3 DNA: TGTGCCAGCAGCCGCGGGACAGAATACTATGGCTACACCTTC. As protein: CASSRGTEYYGYTF.